The 7 T cell receptor beta chains below all came from one sample that was sequenced in a study of T cell responses to AZD1222 COVID-19 vaccine. Sequencing was performed with immunoSEQ multiplex PCR; in TCRdb, only in-frame clones are kept and a portion is missing. The sample yields some 200,000 clones, 75% to 90% seen once. The sequences come from peripheral blood, collected on day 0 of AZD1222 vaccination. The source is an adult in good health.

The rearrangement joins TRBV13 to TRBJ1-6; no definite D call. V was clipped by 2 bases and J by 9 bases, with 11 bases between them. The CDR3 totals 14 residues. Germline CDR1 is PRHDT and CDR2 is FYEKMQ (reference sequence). This chain's CDR3 is CASSLRVTSSPLHF. Written as DNA, the CDR3 is TGTGCCAGCAGCTTACGCGTCACTTCTTCACCCCTCCACTTT.

The chain uses TRBV6-1 and TRBJ1-2; 7 nucleotides match TRBD1. Unmatched junction bases numbered 4, after V lost 3 bases and J lost 3 bases. Looked up from germline, CDR1 is MNHNS and CDR2 is SASEGT. The CDR3 runs 14 residues. CDR3 in amino acids: CASSERQGDYGYTF. CDR3 sequence (DNA): TGTGCCAGCAGTGAGAGACAGGGAGACTATGGCTACACCTTC.

The chain joins TRBV29-1 to TRBJ1-1; D remains ambiguous. CDR3 size: 12 residues. Germline assignment: CDR1 SQVTM and CDR2 ANQGSEA. Trimming left V 6 bases short and J 7 bases short, with 15 bases between. CDR3 region: CSVIRTSLEAFF. DNA for the CDR3: TGCAGCGTGATTAGGACCAGCCTTGAAGCTTTCTTT.

The gene calls are TRBV13 and TRBJ2-2; TRBD1 matches at 10 bases. V lost 5 bases and J lost 4; bases outside the gene matches: 7. In germline, CDR1 is PRHDT, CDR2 FYEKMQ (reference sequence). The CDR3 sequence is 16 residues long. The CDR3 here is CASSRRTGGSTGELFF. The CDR3 nucleotides read TGTGCCAGCAGCCGTAGGACAGGGGGTTCCACCGGGGAGCTGTTTTTT.

V and J are TRBV29-1 and TRBJ1-1; D may be TRBD1 (5 bases). Germline loops: CDR1 SQVTM, CDR2 ANQGSEA. The V end was cut by 6 bases, the J end by 1 base, with 12 bases between. The CDR3 runs 13 residues. This CDR3 reads CSVLGLPNTEAFF. CDR3 nucleotide sequence: TGCAGCGTACTGGGACTCCCGAACACTGAAGCTTTCTTT.

The chain employs TRBV5-6 and TRBJ2-5, with no clear D. The V end lost 4 bases, the J end lost 5 bases, and 12 bases lay between the germline ends. Germline V CDR1 and CDR2: SGHDT, YYEEEE. The CDR3 runs to 13 residues. The CDR3 DNA reads as TGTGCCAGCAGCAGTAGGGTCGTGGAGACCCAGTACTTC. Its translation: CASSSRVVETQYF. The whole variable domain, remainder taken from reference TRBV5-6 and TRBJ2-5, is DAGVTQSPTHLIKTRGQQVTLRCSPKSGHDTVSWYQQALGQGPQFIFQYYEEEERQRGNFPDRFSGHQFPNYSSELNVNALLLGDSALYLCASSSRVVETQYFGPGTRLLVL.

This clone is a singleton in its sample. V gene TRBV2 combines with J gene TRBJ2-7; D remains ambiguous. V gave up 7 bases and J gave up 4 bases, with 11 bases separating them. This CDR3 is 12 amino acids long. The germline gives CDR1 SNHLY, CDR2 FYNNEI. The CDR3 DNA follows: TGTGCCAGCATAGGTGGGGATTACGAGCAGTACTTC. This codes for CASIGGDYEQYF.